This record covers a single T cell receptor (beta chain). The source of the sample is a study of shared T cell receptors in the human thymus. V dropped 2 bases and J dropped 0; count of bases not matched to a gene: 12. Germline V gene data show CDR1 as LGHNA and CDR2 as YSLEER. The CDR3 has 19 amino acids. Repertoires were generated with immunoSEQ multiplex PCR, while TCRdb's copy carries only in-frame clones and drops some. This sample has about 710,000 clones, with around 87% found just once. These data were likewise used in another study, on human thymus T cells. That paper adds: During corrective heart surgery, resections were taken, and the thymus tissue came from them. There appeared to be biased usage of V and J genes in thymic and blood repertoires.

The source of this sequence is a boy younger than two with a congenital heart defect. The chain carries TRBV4-3 and TRBJ2-3; 9 bases fit TRBD2. Input material: thymocytes. CDR3 sequence reads: CASSQIAGALSASTDTQYF. The CDR3, as DNA: TGCGCCAGCAGCCAAATAGCGGGGGCCTTAAGTGCTAGCACAGATACGCAGTATTTT.